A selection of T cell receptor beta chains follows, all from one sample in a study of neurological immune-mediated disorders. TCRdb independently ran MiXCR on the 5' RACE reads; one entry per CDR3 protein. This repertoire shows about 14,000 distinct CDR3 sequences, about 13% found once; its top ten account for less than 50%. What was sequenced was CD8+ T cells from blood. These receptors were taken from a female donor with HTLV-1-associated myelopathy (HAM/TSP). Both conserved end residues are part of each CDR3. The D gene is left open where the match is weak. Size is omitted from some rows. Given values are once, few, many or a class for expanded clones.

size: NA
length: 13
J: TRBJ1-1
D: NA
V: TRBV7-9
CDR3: CASSRGGGTEAFF
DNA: TGTGCCAGCAGCCGTGGGGGGGGCACTGAAGCTTTCTTT

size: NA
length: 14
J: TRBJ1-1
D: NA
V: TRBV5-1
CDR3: CASTPIGGGDEAFF
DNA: TGCGCCAGCACCCCGATTGGGGGTGGTGATGAAGCTTTCTTT

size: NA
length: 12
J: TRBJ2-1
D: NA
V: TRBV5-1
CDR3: CASRSTVDEQLF
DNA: TGCGCCAGCAGGTCGACAGTTGATGAGCAGTTATTC

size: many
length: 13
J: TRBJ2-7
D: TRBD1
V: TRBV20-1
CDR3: CSAKDRDSYEQYF
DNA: TGCAGTGCTAAAGACAGGGACTCCTACGAGCAGTACTTC

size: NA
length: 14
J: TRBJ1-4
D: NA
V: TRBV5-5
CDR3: CANSQTETGKKLFF
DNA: TGTGCCAACAGCCAGACCGAGACAGGCAAAAAACTGTTTTTT

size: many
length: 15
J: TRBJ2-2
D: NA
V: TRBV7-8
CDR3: CASSSRLGGAGELFF
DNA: TGTGCCAGCAGTTCCAGACTAGGCGGGGCCGGGGAGCTGTTTTTT

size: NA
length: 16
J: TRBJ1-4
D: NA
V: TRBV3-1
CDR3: CASSQVEAATNEKLFF
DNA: TGTGCCAGCAGCCAAGTAGAGGCTGCAACTAATGAAAAACTGTTTTTT

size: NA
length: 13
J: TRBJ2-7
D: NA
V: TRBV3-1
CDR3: CASSPAVSYEQYF
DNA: TGTGCCAGCAGCCCCGCCGTTTCCTACGAGCAGTACTTC

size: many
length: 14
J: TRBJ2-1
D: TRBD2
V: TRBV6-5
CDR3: CASSPSGAYNEQFF
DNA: TGTGCCAGCAGTCCTAGCGGAGCCTACAATGAGCAGTTCTTC

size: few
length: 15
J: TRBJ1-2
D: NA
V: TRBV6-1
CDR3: CASSTGGFGYYGYTF
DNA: TGTGCCAGCAGTACAGGCGGGTTCGGGTACTATGGCTACACCTTC

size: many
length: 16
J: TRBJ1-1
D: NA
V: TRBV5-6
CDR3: CASSLGPPTRNTEAFF
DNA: TGTGCCAGCAGCTTAGGGCCCCCGACAAGGAACACTGAAGCTTTCTTT

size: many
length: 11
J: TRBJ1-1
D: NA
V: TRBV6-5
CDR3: CASRDSHWAFF
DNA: TGTGCCAGCAGGGACAGCCACTGGGCTTTCTTT

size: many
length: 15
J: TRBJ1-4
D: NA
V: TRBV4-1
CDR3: CASSQLQNEGEKLFF
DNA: TGCGCCAGCAGCCAACTGCAAAACGAGGGAGAAAAACTGTTTTTT

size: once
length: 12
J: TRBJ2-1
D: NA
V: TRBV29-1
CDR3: CRVEDPINEKFF
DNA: TGCAGAGTTGAAGATCCGATCAATGAGAAGTTCTTC

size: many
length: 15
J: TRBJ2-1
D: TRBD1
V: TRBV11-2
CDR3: CASSLGTGSYNEQFF
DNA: TGTGCCAGCAGCTTAGGGACAGGCTCCTACAATGAGCAGTTCTTC

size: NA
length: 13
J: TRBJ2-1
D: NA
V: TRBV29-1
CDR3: CSVGTGYTGEQFF
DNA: TGCAGCGTCGGCACAGGATACACCGGTGAGCAGTTCTTC

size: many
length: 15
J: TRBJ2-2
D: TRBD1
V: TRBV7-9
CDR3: CASSPTGASTGELFF
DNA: TGTGCCAGCAGCCCCACAGGGGCGAGTACCGGGGAGCTGTTTTTT

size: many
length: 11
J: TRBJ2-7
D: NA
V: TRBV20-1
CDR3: CSAKDGYEQYF
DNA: TGCAGTGCGAAGGACGGGTACGAGCAGTACTTC

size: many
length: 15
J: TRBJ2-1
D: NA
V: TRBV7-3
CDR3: CASSLMSYQDNEQFF
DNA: TGTGCCAGCAGCTTAATGTCTTACCAAGACAATGAGCAGTTCTTC

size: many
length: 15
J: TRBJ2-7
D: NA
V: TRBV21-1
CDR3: CASSNRDRVTYEQYF
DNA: TGTGCCAGCAGCAACCGGGACAGGGTTACCTACGAGCAGTACTTC

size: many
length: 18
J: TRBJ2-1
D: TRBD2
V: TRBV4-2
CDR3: CASSQGISGGPDYNEQFF
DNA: TGTGCCAGCAGCCAAGGTATTAGCGGGGGACCAGATTACAATGAGCAGTTCTTC

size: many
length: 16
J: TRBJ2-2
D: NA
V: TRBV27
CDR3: CASSFIFRGNHGELFF
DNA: TGTGCCAGCAGTTTTATTTTCAGGGGCAATCACGGGGAGCTGTTTTTT

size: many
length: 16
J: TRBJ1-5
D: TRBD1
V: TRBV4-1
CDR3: CASSTMGQGVGQPQHF
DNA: TGCGCCAGCAGCACTATGGGACAGGGAGTAGGGCAGCCCCAGCATTTT

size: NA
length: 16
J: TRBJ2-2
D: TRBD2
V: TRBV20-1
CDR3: CSAGGPAGGFTGELFF
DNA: TGCAGTGCTGGGGGACCAGCGGGGGGTTTCACCGGGGAGCTGTTTTTT

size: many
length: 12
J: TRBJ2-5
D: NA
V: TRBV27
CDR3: CATHSDQETQYF
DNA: TGTGCCACCCACTCAGACCAAGAGACCCAGTACTTC

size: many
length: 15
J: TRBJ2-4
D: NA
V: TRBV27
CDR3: CASSPGGLAKNIQYF
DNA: TGTGCCAGCAGTCCTGGCGGATTAGCCAAAAACATTCAGTACTTC

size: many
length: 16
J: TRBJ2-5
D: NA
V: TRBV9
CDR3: CASSEGVLARRETQYF
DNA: TGTGCCAGCAGCGAGGGCGTCCTAGCGCGGCGGGAGACCCAGTACTTC

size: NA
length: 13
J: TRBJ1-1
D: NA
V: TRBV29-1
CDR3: CTGIGGGNTEAFF
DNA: TGCACCGGGATAGGGGGTGGGAACACTGAAGCTTTCTTT

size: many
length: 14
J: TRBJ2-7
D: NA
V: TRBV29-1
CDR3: CSVEERGDPYEQYF
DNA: TGCAGCGTTGAAGAGAGGGGGGATCCTTACGAGCAGTACTTC

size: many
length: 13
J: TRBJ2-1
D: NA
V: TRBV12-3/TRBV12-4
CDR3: CALRGTQVDEQFF
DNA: TGTGCCTTGCGGGGTACGCAGGTGGATGAGCAGTTCTTC

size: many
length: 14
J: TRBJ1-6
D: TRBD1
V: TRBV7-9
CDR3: CASSFETGYSPLHF
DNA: TGTGCCAGCAGCTTTGAGACAGGGTATTCACCCCTCCACTTT

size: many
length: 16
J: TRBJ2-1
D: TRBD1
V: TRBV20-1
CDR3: CSASDRDRVPYNEQFF
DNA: TGCAGTGCTAGTGACCGGGACAGGGTCCCGTACAATGAGCAGTTCTTC

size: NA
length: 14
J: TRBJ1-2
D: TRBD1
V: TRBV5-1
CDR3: CASSLATGAGGYTF
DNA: TGCGCCAGCAGCTTGGCTACAGGGGCTGGAGGCTACACCTTC

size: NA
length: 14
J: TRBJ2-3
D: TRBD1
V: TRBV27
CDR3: CASSPGQGFNEQYF
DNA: TGTGCCAGCAGTCCTGGACAGGGGTTCAATGAGCAGTATTTT

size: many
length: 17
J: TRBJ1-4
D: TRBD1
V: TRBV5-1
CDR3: CASSSDREAETNEKLFF
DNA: TGCGCCAGCAGCTCGGACAGGGAGGCCGAAACTAATGAAAAACTGTTTTTT

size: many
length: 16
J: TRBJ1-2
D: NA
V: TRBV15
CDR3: CATSYSTTTSNYGYTF
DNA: TGTGCCACCAGTTACTCCACAACGACCTCTAACTATGGCTACACCTTC

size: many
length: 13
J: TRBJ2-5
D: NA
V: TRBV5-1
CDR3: CASSLGWDGTQYF
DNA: TGCGCCAGCAGCTTGGGATGGGATGGGACCCAGTACTTC

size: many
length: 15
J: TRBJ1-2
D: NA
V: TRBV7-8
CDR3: CASSLALGRPHGYTF
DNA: TGTGCCAGCAGCTTAGCGTTAGGCCGCCCCCATGGCTACACCTTC

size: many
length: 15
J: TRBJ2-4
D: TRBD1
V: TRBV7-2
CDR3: CASSNQGAAKNIQYF
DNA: TGTGCCAGCAGCAACCAGGGGGCCGCCAAAAACATTCAGTACTTC

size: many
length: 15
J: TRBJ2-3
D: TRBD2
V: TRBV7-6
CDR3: CASSRYAGVTDTQYF
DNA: TGTGCCAGCAGCCGCTACGCGGGAGTAACAGATACGCAGTATTTT

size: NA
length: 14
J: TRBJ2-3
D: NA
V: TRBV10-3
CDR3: CAISDVAITDMQYF
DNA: TGTGCCATCAGTGATGTTGCTATTACAGATATGCAGTATTTT

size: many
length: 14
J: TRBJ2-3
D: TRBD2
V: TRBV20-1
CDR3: CSARGLADTDTQYF
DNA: TGCAGTGCTAGAGGGCTAGCGGACACAGATACGCAGTATTTT

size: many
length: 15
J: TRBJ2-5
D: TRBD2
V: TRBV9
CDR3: CASSVGGGTQETQYF
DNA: TGTGCCAGCAGCGTAGGCGGGGGGACCCAAGAGACCCAGTACTTC

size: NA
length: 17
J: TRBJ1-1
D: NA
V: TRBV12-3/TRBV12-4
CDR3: CASSSYYIGRSNTEAFF
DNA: TGTGCCAGCAGTTCTTACTATATAGGACGGTCTAACACTGAAGCTTTCTTT

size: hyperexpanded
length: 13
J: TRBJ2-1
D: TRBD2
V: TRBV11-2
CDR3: CASSLGTSGVQFF
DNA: TGTGCCAGCAGCTTAGGAACTAGCGGGGTGCAGTTCTTC

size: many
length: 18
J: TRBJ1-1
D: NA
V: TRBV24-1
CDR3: CATSDSGEFGWTDTEAFF
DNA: TGTGCCACCAGTGATTCAGGGGAGTTCGGTTGGACGGACACTGAAGCTTTCTTT

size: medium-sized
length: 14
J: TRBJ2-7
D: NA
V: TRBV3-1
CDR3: CASSQAFGSYEQYF
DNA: TGTGCCAGCAGCCAAGCATTCGGTTCCTACGAGCAGTACTTC